This T cell receptor beta chain comes out of a study of shared clonotypes between healthy human individuals (dated by TCRdb to the early 2020s). Notes on the research overall: The cohort included a few men and a couple of women between 18 and 49 years of age. For each donor, three plates each were used for CD4 naive and CD4 memory, two plates were used for CD8 naive, and one plate was used for CD8 memory. To estimate repertoire size and how much clonotypes are shared between individuals, the study performed deep sequencing of blood TCR repertoires from five healthy adults. To increase sequencing depth and limit assay-specific biases, TCR repertoire library preparation and sequencing were carried out by different laboratories using diverse techniques. Leukapheresis yielded between about 0.94 and 8.9 billion PBMCs per donor.

The donors were healthy, HIV-negative adults with no recently reported acute infections or vaccinations. Every donor was a Caucasian adult living in Nashville, Tennessee, USA. CD4+ T cells were enriched by magnetic negative selection; naive cells were then positively selected on CD45RA, and the negative fraction formed the memory subset. Blood was collected by leukapheresis, and PBMCs were isolated by Ficoll-Histopaque density gradient centrifugation and then cryopreserved in liquid nitrogen vapor phase. Analytical flow cytometry was used to check the purity and quantity of each magnetically sorted T cell population. Genomic DNA was isolated from each sorted fraction and quantified by UV absorbance on a Nanodrop 2000c. TCR CDR3 regions were amplified from genomic DNA by multiplex PCR using the deep immunoSEQ assay. Extracted genomic DNA from each cell subset was distributed evenly across all wells of several immunoSEQ 96-well plates, and each plate was treated as a replicate. Each replicate PCR for sorted subsets received 150 to 250 ng genomic DNA, equal to tens of thousands of T cell genomes. Purified libraries were measured with a Qubit 3.0 fluorometer, size-checked on a Bioanalyzer 2100, and measured again with the KAPA Library Quantification kit. Each immunoSEQ 96-well plate was sequenced on its own single-read 150-cycle Illumina NextSeq 550 flow cell. From the authors' description of their analysis: Because the immunoSEQ output included only junctional sequences and no quality scores, the filtering could not be the same as the filtering used for full-length reads. To assign V/J genes and CDR3, sequences were annotated against IMGT germline references using PyIR, a Python wrapper for IgBLAST v1.9. Reads were removed for weak V/J assignments (E-value above 1e-6), missing CDR3, stop codons, out-of-frame junctions, or ambiguous translated residues. V3J clonotypes were defined as sequences sharing an identical inferred V gene, J gene, and CDR3 amino acid sequence. To compute the percentage overlap between repertoires, the number of shared unique clonotypes was divided by the size of the smaller repertoire. Richness of each repertoire was evaluated using RTK rarefaction, the Chao1 estimator, and Recon v2.1 estimates of unobserved clonotypes. OLGA was used to compute generation probabilities for all TCRbeta clonotypes that the gDNA method yielded from a few donors. In TCRdb, the immuneACCESS table is reduced to in-frame sequences with V and J assigned. These tables do not hold every clone; where another copy was compared, an unresolved V gene accounts for under half, and the others remain unexplained. The V and J calls and clone size are taken from that table; D and trimming were inferred from the DNA. In all, the sample holds about 1.5 million clones, and approximately 98% of those were seen once. Of the sample, around 0.47% falls within the top ten clones.

The CDR3 numbers 14 residues from cysteine through phenylalanine. Solely the CDR3 DNA is kept, with 42 bases framed from the first base. The germline V gene provides CDR1 ENHRY and CDR2 SYGVKD. The V and J ends are trimmed by 0 bases and 8 bases, leaving 10 bases between them. Broader findings and caveats from the paper: About 5% of naive CD4, 3% to 3.5% of naive CD8, roughly 2.4% of memory CD4, and approximately 0.4% of memory CD8 clonotypes were shared across four donors. Naive subsets generally had larger estimated clonotype richness than memory subsets did. Because the study included a small number of donors, the genetic and exposure-history diversity represented was limited. Incomplete sequencing was indicated by rarefaction of sorted-subset datasets, despite the large sequencing depth. Clonotypes shared by all four sorted-subset donors showed higher generation probabilities than non-shared clonotypes. Sampling was limited to blood, and TCR repertoires in tissue likely differ from TCR repertoires in blood. Based on pairwise subsampling, the degree of clonotype sharing among donors was expected to be affected by sequencing depth.

Concerning this clone: The antigen this receptor binds is unknown. No clone much larger than this one lies a single base away; base qualities are absent.

The sequence is built from TRBV10-3 and TRBJ1-4, with no confidently assigned D gene. Sequencing was performed on naive CD4+ T cells sorted from blood. The sample's cell subset or site label is to be understood as: CD45RA+ positively selected. The clonotype was recovered from a man younger than 45 in good health. The DNA reads as follows: TGTGCCATCAGTGAGTCAGGGAGTGGGGAAAAACTGTTTTTT. Its translation is CAISESGSGEKLFF.